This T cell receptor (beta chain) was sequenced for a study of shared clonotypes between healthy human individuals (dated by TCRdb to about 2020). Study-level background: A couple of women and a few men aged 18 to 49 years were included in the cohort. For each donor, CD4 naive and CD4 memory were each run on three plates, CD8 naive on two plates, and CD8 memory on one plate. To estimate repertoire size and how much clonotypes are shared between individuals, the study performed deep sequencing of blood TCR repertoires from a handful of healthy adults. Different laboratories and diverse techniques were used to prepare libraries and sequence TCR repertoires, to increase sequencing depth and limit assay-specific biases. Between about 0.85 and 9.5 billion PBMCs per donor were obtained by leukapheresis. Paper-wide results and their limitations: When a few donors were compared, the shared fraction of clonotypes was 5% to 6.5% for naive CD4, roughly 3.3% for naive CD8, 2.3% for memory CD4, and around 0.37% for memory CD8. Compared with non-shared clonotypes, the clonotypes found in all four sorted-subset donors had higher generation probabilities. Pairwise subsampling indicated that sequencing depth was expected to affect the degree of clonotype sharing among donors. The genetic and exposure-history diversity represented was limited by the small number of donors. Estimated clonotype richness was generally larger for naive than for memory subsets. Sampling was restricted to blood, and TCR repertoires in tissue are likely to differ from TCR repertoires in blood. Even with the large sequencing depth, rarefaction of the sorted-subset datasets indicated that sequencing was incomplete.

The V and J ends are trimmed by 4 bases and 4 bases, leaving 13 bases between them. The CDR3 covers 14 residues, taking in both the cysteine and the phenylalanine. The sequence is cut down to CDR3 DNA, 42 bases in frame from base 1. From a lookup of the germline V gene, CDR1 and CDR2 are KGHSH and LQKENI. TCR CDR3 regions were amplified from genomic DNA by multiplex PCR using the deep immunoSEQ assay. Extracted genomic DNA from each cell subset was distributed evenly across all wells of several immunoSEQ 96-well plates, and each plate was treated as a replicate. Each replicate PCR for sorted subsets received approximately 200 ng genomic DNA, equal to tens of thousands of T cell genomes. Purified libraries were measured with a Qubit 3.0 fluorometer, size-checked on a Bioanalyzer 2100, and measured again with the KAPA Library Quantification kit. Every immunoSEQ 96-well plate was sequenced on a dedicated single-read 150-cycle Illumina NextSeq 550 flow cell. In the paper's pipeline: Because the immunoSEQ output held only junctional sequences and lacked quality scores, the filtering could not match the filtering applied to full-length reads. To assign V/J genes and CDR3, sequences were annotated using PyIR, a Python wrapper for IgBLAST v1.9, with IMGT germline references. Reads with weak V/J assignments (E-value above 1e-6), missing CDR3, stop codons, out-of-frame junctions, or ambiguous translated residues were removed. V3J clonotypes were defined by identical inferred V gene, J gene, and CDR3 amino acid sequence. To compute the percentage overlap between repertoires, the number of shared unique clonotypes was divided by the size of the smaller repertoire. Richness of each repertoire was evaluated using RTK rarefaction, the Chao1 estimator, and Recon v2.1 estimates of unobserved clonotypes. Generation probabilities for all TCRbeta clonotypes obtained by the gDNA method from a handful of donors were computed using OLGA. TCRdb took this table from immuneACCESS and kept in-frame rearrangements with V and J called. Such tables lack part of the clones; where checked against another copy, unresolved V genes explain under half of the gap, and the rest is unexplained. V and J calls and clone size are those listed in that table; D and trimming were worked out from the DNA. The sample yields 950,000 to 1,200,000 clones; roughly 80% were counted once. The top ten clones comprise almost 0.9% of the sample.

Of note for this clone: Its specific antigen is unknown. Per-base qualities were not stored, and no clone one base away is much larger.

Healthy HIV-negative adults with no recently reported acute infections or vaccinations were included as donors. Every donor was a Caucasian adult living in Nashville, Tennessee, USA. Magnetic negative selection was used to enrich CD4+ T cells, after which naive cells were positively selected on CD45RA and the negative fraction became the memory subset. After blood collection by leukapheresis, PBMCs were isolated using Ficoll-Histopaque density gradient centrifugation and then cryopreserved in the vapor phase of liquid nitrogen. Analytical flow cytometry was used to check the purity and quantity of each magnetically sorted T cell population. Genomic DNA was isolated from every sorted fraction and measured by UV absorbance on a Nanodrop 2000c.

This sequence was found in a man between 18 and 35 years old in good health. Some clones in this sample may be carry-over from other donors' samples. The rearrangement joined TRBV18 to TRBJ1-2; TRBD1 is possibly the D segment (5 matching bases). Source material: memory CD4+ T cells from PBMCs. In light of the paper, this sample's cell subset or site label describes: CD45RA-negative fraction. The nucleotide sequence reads TGTGCCAGCTCACTAGACCAGGGAGGCTATGGCTACACCTTC. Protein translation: CASSLDQGGYGYTF.